This is a list of T cell receptor beta chains from one sample in a study of T-cell memory formation after mild COVID-19. MiXCR, applied by TCRdb to the 5' RACE reads, yields one record per CDR3 protein. The sample shows some 150,000 distinct CDR3 sequences, 15% to 20% of them seen only once. The specimen was PBMCs or a T cell subset sorted from them (not recorded which). All receptors derive from an adult woman who had mild COVID-19 (a few samples of this study predate the infection). Cell type and time point are not known. CDR3s include the opening cysteine and the closing phenylalanine or tryptophan. A D gene is named only where the DNA matches it firmly. Not every row has a clone size; where given, it reads once, few, many or a size class.

j_call,d_call,v_call,clone_size,cdr3_aa,cdr3_nt
TRBJ1-4,TRBD1,TRBV11-2,-,CASSLVVGTGQNEKLFF,TGTGCCAGCAGCTTAGTCGTTGGGACAGGCCAGAATGAAAAACTGTTTTTT
TRBJ1-2,TRBD1,TRBV12-3/TRBV12-4,once,CASSPQGGRGYTF,TGTGCCAGCAGCCCGCAGGGGGGTAGAGGCTACACCTTC
TRBJ1-1,-,TRBV20-1,few,CSAKRGGDWATEAFF,TGCAGTGCTAAGAGAGGAGGGGATTGGGCCACTGAAGCTTTCTTT
TRBJ2-5,-,TRBV4-2,-,CASSQAREETQYF,TGTGCCAGCAGCCAGGCTAGAGAAGAGACCCAGTACTTC
TRBJ1-2,-,TRBV5-1,-,CASSSSGSLGYGYTF,TGCGCCAGCAGCTCCTCCGGCTCTCTTGGATATGGCTACACCTTC
TRBJ2-2,-,TRBV28,-,CASQLPTGELFF,TGTGCCTCACAGTTACCCACCGGGGAGCTGTTTTTT
TRBJ1-1,-,TRBV3-1,-,CASSQVGGMNTEAFF,TGTGCCAGCAGCCAAGTGGGGGGTATGAACACTGAAGCTTTCTTT
TRBJ2-3,-,TRBV5-1,few,CASSGGLANTDTQYF,TGCGCCAGCAGCGGGGGCCTCGCGAACACAGATACGCAGTATTTT
TRBJ2-7,-,TRBV21-1,-,CASTRTSGRSREQYF,TGTGCCAGCACGAGGACTAGCGGGAGGTCGCGGGAGCAGTACTTC
TRBJ1-1,TRBD1,TRBV7-2,once,CASSWGQVGAEAFF,TGTGCCAGCAGCTGGGGACAGGTCGGGGCTGAAGCTTTCTTT
TRBJ1-2,-,TRBV30,few,CAWSVLSTGDGYTF,TGTGCCTGGAGTGTACTTTCGACAGGAGATGGCTACACCTTC
TRBJ1-6,TRBD1,TRBV20-1,many,CSARVTGDNSPLHF,TGCAGTGCTAGAGTGACAGGGGATAATTCACCCCTCCACTTT
TRBJ2-7,-,TRBV25-1,few,CASSGSLGGLNF,TGTGCCAGCAGTGGTTCGTTGGGGGGCTTGAACTTC
TRBJ2-7,-,TRBV20-1,-,CSAFAPGVSYEQYF,TGCAGTGCCTTCGCCCCGGGGGTATCCTACGAGCAGTACTTC